The 21 T cell receptor beta chains reported below all come from one sample, sequenced in a study of human T cells and chemical hapten exposure. Time point here: pre-sensitization, week 0. Treatment here: therapeutic diphenylcyclopropenone sensitization with weekly scalp DPC. TCRdb passed the RACE reads through MiXCR, listing each CDR3 protein once. The sample comprises roughly 260,000 distinct CDR3 sequences, approximately 8.4% of which are singletons, and 2% to 3% rests with the top ten. The sequenced sample was whole blood, obtained in connection with sensitization to the hapten diphenylcyclopropenone (DPC). These receptors were taken from a woman aged 40-49 years with alopecia areata. Some clones in this sample may be carry-over from other donors' samples.

This clonotype was counted a few times. The chain employs TRBV6-6 and TRBJ2-5, with 8 bases that match TRBD1. Germline V gene data show CDR1 as MNHNY and CDR2 as SVGAGI (reference sequence). V trimming: 6 bases; J trimming: 2 bases; junction bases outside the gene matches: 11. This CDR3 is 16 amino acids long. Here the CDR3 reads CASRNTGGGGQETQYF. Written as DNA, the CDR3 is TGTGCCAGCAGGAACACAGGGGGTGGGGGTCAAGAGACCCAGTACTTC.

This clonotype occurred a few times. This chain joins TRBV12-3 or TRBV12-4 and TRBJ2-1, with D tentatively TRBD2 (5 bases). CDR3 length: 11 amino acids. V lost 5 bases, J lost 15 bases, and 14 bases lay in between. The CDR3 DNA reads as TGTGCCAGCAGTCCCGGGGTAGCGCGGTTCTTC. It translates to CASSPGVARFF.

This chain uses TRBV11-2 with TRBJ2-7, with D possibly matching TRBD1 (5 bases). From germline, CDR1 is SGHAT and CDR2 FQNNGV. The CDR3 totals 15 residues. With 4 bases removed from V and 2 bases from J, the gap between germline ends came to 15 bases. For the CDR3, the DNA is TGTGCCAGCAGCTACCCCCACAGGATCCCCTACGAGCAGTACTTC. It translates to CASSYPHRIPYEQYF.

This clonotype was observed many times. The chain carries TRBV5-1 and TRBJ2-7, with 9 bases aligning to TRBD2. The CDR3 totals 15 residues. V trimming: 2 bases; J trimming: 0 bases; junction bases outside the gene matches: 3. Germline V lookup: CDR1 SGHRS, CDR2 YFSETQ. CDR3 in DNA: TGCGCCAGCAGCTTCAGTAGCGGGAGCTCCTACGAGCAGTACTTC. Translated, it gives CASSFSSGSSYEQYF.

This chain joins TRBV7-2 and TRBJ1-3; the match to TRBD1 covers 9 bases. In germline, CDR1 is SGHTA, CDR2 FQGNSA. J lost 3 bases, V lost 7 bases, and 4 bases had no gene match. The CDR3 covers 14 residues. The CDR3 bases are TGTGCCAGCAACCCGGGACAGGGTGGAAACACCATATATTTT. Translated, it gives CASNPGQGGNTIYF.

This clonotype has a count of ten or more. The chain carries TRBV7-9 and TRBJ1-1; the D gene is possibly TRBD1 (6 bases). The length of the CDR3 is 13 residues. V lost 5 bases, J lost 6 bases, and 13 bases lay in between. Germline V gene lookup returns CDR1 SEHNR and CDR2 FQNEAQ (reference sequence). The CDR3 DNA reads as TGTGCCAGCAGCCGGACAGTGGGGGCTGAAGCTTTCTTT. The encoded protein is CASSRTVGAEAFF.

This clonotype was detected ten times or more. The rearrangement uses TRBV12-3 or TRBV12-4 and TRBJ2-7; 8 bases align to TRBD1. CDR3 length: 14 amino acids. J lost 3 bases, V lost 5 bases, and 6 bases had no gene match. DNA for the CDR3: TGTGCCAGCAGTACAGGGGGGCCCAACTACGAGCAGTACTTC. Encoded protein: CASSTGGPNYEQYF.

V gene TRBV11-2 combines with J gene TRBJ2-3, with 11 bases lining up with TRBD2. The CDR3 totals 14 residues. V gave up 5 bases and J gave up 5 bases; unmatched junction bases: 3. Germline loops: CDR1 SGHAT, CDR2 FQNNGV. The DNA of the CDR3 is TGTGCCAGCAGCGTAACTAGCGGGAGAGATACGCAGTATTTT. This codes for CASSVTSGRDTQYF.

V usage is TRBV28 and J usage is TRBJ1-4; 8 nucleotides line up with TRBD1. Unmatched junction bases numbered 13, after V lost 8 bases and J lost 8 bases. This CDR3 contains 15 residues. Germline V gives CDR1 MDHEN, CDR2 SYDVKM. In DNA, the CDR3 is TGTGCCAGCGAAGGCGCCGGGACAGGAGGCGAAAAACTGTTTTTT. It specifies CASEGAGTGGEKLFF.

V and J are TRBV30 and TRBJ1-4; no reliable D call. Trimming shortened V by 7 bases and J by 8 bases, and 17 bases separated the two germline ends. CDR1 and CDR2 from the germline V gene are GTSNPN and SVGIG (reference sequence). The CDR3 runs 13 residues. The CDR3 DNA reads as TGTGCCTTCCGACCGGTATTTGACGAAAAACTGTTTTTT. It encodes CAFRPVFDEKLFF.

The chain couples TRBV6-2 or TRBV6-3 to TRBJ1-1; D remains unclear. CDR1 MNHEY and CDR2 SVGEGT come from the germline V gene. Deletions cut 6 bases from V and 10 bases from J, with 15 bases between. The length of the CDR3 is 12 residues. DNA for the CDR3: TGTGCCAGCAGCAGACCGGGCCCAGGAGCTTTCTTT. It yields the protein CASSRPGPGAFF.

This clonotype was detected a few times. The rearrangement links TRBV28 to TRBJ1-6; 7 positions match TRBD1. The CDR3 contains 17 residues. Germline V gene data show CDR1 as MDHEN and CDR2 as SYDVKM. After removal of 4 bases from V and 7 bases from J, the junction contained 13 bases not matched to a gene. The CDR3 loop reads CASSSGQAGPGNSPLHF. The CDR3 DNA reads TGTGCCAGCAGTTCCGGACAGGCTGGACCCGGAAATTCACCCCTCCACTTT.

This clonotype was detected only a few times. The V call is TRBV7-2, the J call TRBJ2-2; 7 bases are shared with TRBD2. V lost 5 bases and J lost 4; bases outside the gene matches: 7. This CDR3 region has 15 residues. Germline lookup yields CDR1 SGHTA and CDR2 FQGNSA. DNA of the CDR3: TGTGCCAGCAGCGGACGGACTAGGTCCACCGGGGAGCTGTTTTTT. The encoded protein is CASSGRTRSTGELFF.

Only a few counts were recorded for this clonotype. The DNA for the CDR3 is TGCAGCGTTGGCCAATACTCCACAGATACGCAGTATTTT. Translated: CSVGQYSTDTQYF. This chain connects TRBV29-1 to TRBJ2-3; D uncertain. The CDR3 extends over 13 amino acids. The germline CDR1 and CDR2 sequences are SQVTM and ANQGSEA. V was clipped by 4 bases and J by 2 bases, with 10 bases between them.

This clonotype was counted ten times or more. Sequence at one end of the junction differs from germline and may be a read error. The rearrangement joins TRBV12-3 or TRBV12-4 to TRBJ2-7; a weak D match, TRBD2 (7 bases). The length of the CDR3 is 15 residues. The DNA for the CDR3 is TGTGCCAGCAATCCCCAGGGGACTACGTCCTCCGAGCAGTACTTC. This sequence encodes CASNPQGTTSSEQYF.

The chain recombines TRBV7-9 with TRBJ2-4, with TRBD1 matching 9 bases. This CDR3 is 15 amino acids long. V dropped 8 bases and J dropped 8; count of bases not matched to a gene: 13. Germline CDR1 is SEHNR and CDR2 is FQNEAQ (reference sequence). The DNA of the CDR3 is TGTGCCAGCGTTCAAGGACAGGGGAATTGGGACATTCAGTACTTC. Its protein is CASVQGQGNWDIQYF. The full variable domain, with the rest looked up from reference TRBV7-9 and TRBJ2-4, is DTGVSQNPRHKITKRGQNVTFRCDPISEHNRLYWYRQTLGQGPEFLTYFQNEAQLEKSRLLSDRFSAERPKGSFSTLEIQRTEQGDSAMYLCASVQGQGNWDIQYFGAGTRLSVL.

This clonotype was detected ten times or more. This sequence joins TRBV11-2 and TRBJ1-2, with 10 nucleotides matching TRBD1. The CDR3 runs 13 residues. CDR1 and CDR2 from the germline V gene are SGHAT and FQNNGV. J was trimmed by 8 bases and V by 5 bases; bases with no gene match: 5. The CDR3 sequence: CASSRDRGIGYTF. CDR3 coding DNA: TGTGCCAGCAGCAGGGACAGGGGCATCGGCTACACCTTC.

This clonotype was counted at least ten times. The V and J genes are TRBV7-6 and TRBJ2-5; D remains unclear. Germline lookup yields CDR1 SGHVS and CDR2 FNYEAQ. Between the trimmed V and J ends, which lost 0 bases and 5 bases, there was a span of 13 bases. CDR3 size: 15 residues. DNA of the CDR3: TGTGCCAGCAGCTTAGCCGGGTACCTGGCGGAGACCCAGTACTTC. Amino acids: CASSLAGYLAETQYF.

This clonotype was seen a few times. The V and J genes are TRBV7-2 and TRBJ2-3, with 11 bases matching TRBD2. This CDR3 comprises 17 residues. Germline CDR1 and CDR2: SGHTA and FQGNSA. Trimming took 5 bases from V and 3 from J; bases not matched to a gene: 10. CDR3 region: CASSPLAGGPGTDTQYF. The CDR3 region has the DNA TGTGCCAGCAGCCCATTAGCGGGAGGGCCGGGAACAGATACGCAGTATTTT. The complete variable domain, with remaining parts taken from reference TRBV7-2 and TRBJ2-3, reads GAGVSQSPSNKVTEKGKDVELRCDPISGHTALYWYRQSLGQGLEFLIYFQGNSAPDKSGLPSDRFSAERTGGSVSTLTIQRTQQEDSAVYLCASSPLAGGPGTDTQYFGPGTRLTVL.

This clonotype was recorded many times. The rearrangement links TRBV6-6 to TRBJ1-5; 7 positions match TRBD1. Germline values: CDR1 MNHNY, CDR2 SVGAGI (reference sequence). CDR3 size: 14 residues. The V segment lost 4 bases and the J segment 1 base; nucleotides outside the gene matches: 1. CDR3 amino acids: CASSSQGSNQPQHF. Written as DNA, the CDR3 is TGTGCCAGCAGTTCACAGGGGAGCAATCAGCCCCAGCATTTT.

This clonotype occurred many times. This sequence joins TRBV27 and TRBJ2-7, with D tentatively TRBD2 (6 bases). V lost 4 bases and J 2 bases, leaving 24 bases between the germline ends. CDR3 length equals 18 residues. Germline loops: CDR1 MNHEY, CDR2 SMNVEV (reference sequence). The DNA of the CDR3 is TGTGCCAGCAGTTCCTGGGCTAGCGAGTTCGGGAACACCTACGAGCAGTACTTC. It is translated as CASSSWASEFGNTYEQYF.